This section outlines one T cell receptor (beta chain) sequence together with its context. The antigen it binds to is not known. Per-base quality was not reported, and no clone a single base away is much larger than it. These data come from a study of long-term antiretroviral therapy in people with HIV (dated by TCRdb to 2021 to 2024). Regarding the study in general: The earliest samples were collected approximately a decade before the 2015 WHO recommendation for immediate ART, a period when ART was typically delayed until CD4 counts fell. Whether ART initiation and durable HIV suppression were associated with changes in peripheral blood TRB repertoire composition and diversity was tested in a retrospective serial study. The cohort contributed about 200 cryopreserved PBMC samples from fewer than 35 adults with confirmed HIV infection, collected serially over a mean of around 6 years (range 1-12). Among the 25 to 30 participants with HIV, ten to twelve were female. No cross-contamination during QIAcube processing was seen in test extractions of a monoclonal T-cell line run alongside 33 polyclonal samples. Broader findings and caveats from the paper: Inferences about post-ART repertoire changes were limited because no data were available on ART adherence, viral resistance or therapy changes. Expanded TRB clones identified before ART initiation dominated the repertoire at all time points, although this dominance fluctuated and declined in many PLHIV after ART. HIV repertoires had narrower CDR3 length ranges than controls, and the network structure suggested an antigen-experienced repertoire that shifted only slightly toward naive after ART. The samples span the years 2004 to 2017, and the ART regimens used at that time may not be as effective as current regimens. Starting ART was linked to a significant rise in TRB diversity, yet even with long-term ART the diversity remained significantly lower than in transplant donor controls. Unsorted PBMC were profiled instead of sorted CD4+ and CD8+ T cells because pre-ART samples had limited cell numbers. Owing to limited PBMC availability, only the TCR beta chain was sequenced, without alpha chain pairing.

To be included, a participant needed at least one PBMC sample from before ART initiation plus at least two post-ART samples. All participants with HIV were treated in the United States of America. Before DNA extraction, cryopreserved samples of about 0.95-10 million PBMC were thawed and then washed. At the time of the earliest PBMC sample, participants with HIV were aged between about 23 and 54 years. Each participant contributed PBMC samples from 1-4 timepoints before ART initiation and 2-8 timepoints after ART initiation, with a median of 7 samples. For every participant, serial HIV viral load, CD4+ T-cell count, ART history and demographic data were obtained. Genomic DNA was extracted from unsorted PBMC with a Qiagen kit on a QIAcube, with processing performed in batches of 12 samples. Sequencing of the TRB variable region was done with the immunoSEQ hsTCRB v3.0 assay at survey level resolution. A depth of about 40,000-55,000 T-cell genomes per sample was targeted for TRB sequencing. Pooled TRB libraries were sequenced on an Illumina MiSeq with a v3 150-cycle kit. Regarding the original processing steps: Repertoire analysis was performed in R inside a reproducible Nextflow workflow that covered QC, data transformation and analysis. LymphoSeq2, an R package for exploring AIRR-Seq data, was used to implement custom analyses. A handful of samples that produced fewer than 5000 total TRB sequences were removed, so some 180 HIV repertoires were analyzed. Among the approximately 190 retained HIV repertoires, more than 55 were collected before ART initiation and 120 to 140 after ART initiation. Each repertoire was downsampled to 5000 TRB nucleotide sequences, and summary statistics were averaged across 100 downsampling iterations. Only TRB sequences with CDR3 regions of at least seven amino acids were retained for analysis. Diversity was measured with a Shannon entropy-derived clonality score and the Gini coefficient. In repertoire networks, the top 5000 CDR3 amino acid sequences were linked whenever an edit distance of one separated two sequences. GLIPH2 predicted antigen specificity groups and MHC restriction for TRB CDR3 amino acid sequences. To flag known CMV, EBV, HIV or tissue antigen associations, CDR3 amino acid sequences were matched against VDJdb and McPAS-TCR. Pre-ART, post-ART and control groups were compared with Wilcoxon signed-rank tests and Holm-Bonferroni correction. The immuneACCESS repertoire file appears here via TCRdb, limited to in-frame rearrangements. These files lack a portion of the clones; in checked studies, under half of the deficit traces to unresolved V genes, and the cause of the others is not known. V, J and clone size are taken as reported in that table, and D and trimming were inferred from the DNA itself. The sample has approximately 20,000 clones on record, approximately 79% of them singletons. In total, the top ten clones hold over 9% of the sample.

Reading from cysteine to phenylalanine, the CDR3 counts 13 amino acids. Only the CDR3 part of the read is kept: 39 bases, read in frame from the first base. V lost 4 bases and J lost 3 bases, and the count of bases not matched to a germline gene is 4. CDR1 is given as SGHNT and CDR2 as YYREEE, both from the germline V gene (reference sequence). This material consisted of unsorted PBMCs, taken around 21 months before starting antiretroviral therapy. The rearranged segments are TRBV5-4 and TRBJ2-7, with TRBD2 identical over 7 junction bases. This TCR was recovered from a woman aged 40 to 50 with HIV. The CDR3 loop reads CASSPTSDYEQYF. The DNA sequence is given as TGTGCCAGCAGCCCTACTAGCGACTACGAGCAGTACTTC.